This passage covers 14 T cell receptor beta chains from one sample sequenced in a study of T cell responses to AZD1222 COVID-19 vaccine. Assay: immunoSEQ multiplex PCR; the TCRdb copy retains only in-frame clones and omits some. The sample lists over 100,000 clones, about 88% occurring once. The sequencing here drew on peripheral blood, taken on day 0 of AZD1222 vaccination. These receptors all stem from an adult in good health.

This sequence joins TRBV7-9 and TRBJ1-3; the D is unclear. V shed 2 bases and J shed 0 bases, with 5 bases lying between them. CDR3 size: 14 residues. Per germline, CDR1 SEHNR and CDR2 FQNEAQ (reference sequence). Here the CDR3 reads CASSLQVSGNTIYF. The CDR3 DNA reads as TGTGCCAGCAGCTTACAGGTCTCTGGAAACACCATATATTTT.

V usage is TRBV28 and J usage is TRBJ2-7; 10 bases align to TRBD1. V shed 5 bases and J 4 bases; nucleotides not matched to a gene: 8. Germline CDR1 and CDR2: MDHEN and SYDVKM. The CDR3 totals 15 residues. Written as DNA, the CDR3 is TGTGCCAGCAGTACCCAGGACAGGGGGGGTTACGAGCAGTACTTC. Its translation is CASSTQDRGGYEQYF.

This chain joins TRBV11-1 and TRBJ2-7, with D unresolved. The ends were cut back, 4 bases at V and 0 bases at J, with 13 bases in the middle. Germline CDR1 is SGHAT and CDR2 is FQDESV (reference sequence). This CDR3 is built from 15 residues. CDR3: CASSSGQLSSYEQYF. The CDR3 coding sequence is TGTGCCAGCAGCTCAGGTCAGCTAAGCTCCTACGAGCAGTACTTC. Full variable domain (rest looked up from reference TRBV11-1 and TRBJ2-7): EAEVAQSPRYKITEKSQAVAFWCDPISGHATLYWYRQILGQGPELLVQFQDESVVDDSQLPKDRFSAERLKGVDSTLKIQPAELGDSAMYLCASSSGQLSSYEQYFGPGTRLTVT.

Only one count was recorded for this clone. This chain uses TRBV9 with TRBJ1-1; 11 bases agree with TRBD1. V was pared by 4 bases and J by 1 base, with 3 bases of the junction left unmatched. This CDR3 contains 15 residues. From germline, CDR1 is SGDLS and CDR2 YYNGEE. Here the CDR3 reads CASSLGQGGNTEAFF. CDR3 DNA sequence: TGTGCCAGCAGCCTGGGACAGGGGGGGAACACTGAAGCTTTCTTT.

This clone showed up just a few times. The chain is built from TRBV6-5 and TRBJ1-1; D is unclear. Trimming stripped 6 bases from V and 0 bases from J, with 8 bases between. CDR1 is MNHEY and CDR2 is SVGAGI in the germline V gene. This CDR3 has 13 amino acids. As DNA, the CDR3 is TGTGCCAGCAGGGGAGTCATGAACACTGAAGCTTTCTTT. Its translation: CASRGVMNTEAFF.

The gene calls are TRBV30 and TRBJ1-1, with D possibly matching TRBD1 (5 bases). This CDR3 is built from 12 residues. CDR1 and CDR2 from the germline V gene are GTSNPN and SVGIG (reference sequence). V lost 3 bases, J lost 6 bases, and 11 bases lay in between. The CDR3 DNA follows: TGTGCCTGGAGGCAAGGGACTGCTGAAGCTTTCTTT. Translating it yields CAWRQGTAEAFF. The full variable domain, completed using reference TRBV30 and TRBJ1-1, is SQTIHQWPATLVQPVGSPLSLECTVEGTSNPNLYWYRQAAGRGLQLLFYSVGIGQISSEVPQNLSASRPQDRQFILSSKKLLLSDSGFYLCAWRQGTAEAFFGQGTRLTVV.

This chain connects TRBV27 to TRBJ2-3; perhaps D is TRBD1 or TRBD2 (5 bases each). This CDR3 is built from 14 residues. With 8 bases removed from V and 2 bases from J, the gap between germline ends came to 14 bases. Looked up from germline, CDR1 is MNHEY and CDR2 is SMNVEV (reference sequence). The CDR3 sequence is CASWGGGITDTQYF. In DNA form, the CDR3 reads TGTGCCAGCTGGGGTGGGGGTATCACAGATACGCAGTATTTT.

The chain carries TRBV5-1 and TRBJ2-3; 10 bases match TRBD2. V was pared by 4 bases and J by 2 bases, with 10 bases of the junction left unmatched. This CDR3 has 17 amino acids. CDR1 is SGHRS, CDR2 YFSETQ, per germline. The CDR3 DNA is TGCGCCAGCAGCCCCCGGGGTAGCGGGGGGTCCACAGATACGCAGTATTTT. This gives the protein CASSPRGSGGSTDTQYF. The full variable domain, in which reference TRBV5-1 and TRBJ2-3 provide the parts outside the CDR3, is KAGVTQTPRYLIKTRGQQVTLSCSPISGHRSVSWYQQTPGQGLQFLFEYFSETQRNKGNFPGRFSGRQFSNSRSEMNVSTLELGDSALYLCASSPRGSGGSTDTQYFGPGTRLTVL.

V and J are TRBV7-5 and TRBJ1-4. TRBV7-5 is designated a pseudogene. CDR3 length: 16 residues. The CDR3 sequence is CVRSLEERKAGEKLFF. The CDR3 coding sequence is TGTGTCAGAAGCTTAGAAGAACGAAAGGCCGGTGAAAAACTGTTTTTT.

This rearrangement joins TRBV3-1 (or the pseudogene TRBV3-2) to TRBJ1-1; the match to TRBD1 covers 8 bases. Germline V lookup: CDR1 LGHDT, CDR2 YNNKEL (reference sequence). V lost 2 bases to trimming and J lost 10 bases; unmatched junction nucleotides: 3. The CDR3 loop spans 12 amino acids. DNA of the CDR3: TGTGCCAGCAGCCAACCAACAGGGGGAGCTTTCTTT. This codes for CASSQPTGGAFF.

This chain connects TRBV12-3 or TRBV12-4 to TRBJ1-5; D gene unclear. V was pared by 1 base and J by 4 bases, with 5 bases between. The CDR3 sequence is 13 residues long. This chain's CDR3 is CASSLGRNQPQHF. DNA for the CDR3: TGTGCCAGCAGTTTAGGGAGAAATCAGCCCCAGCATTTT.

The rearrangement links TRBV6-5 to TRBJ2-7, with 11 bases aligning to TRBD2. CDR1 and CDR2 (germline): MNHEY, SVGAGI. The ends lost 2 bases at V and 4 bases at J; junction bases unmatched: 4. The CDR3 extends over 15 amino acids. The DNA for the CDR3 is TGTGCCAGCAGTTACGGGACTAGCGGAACTTACGAGCAGTACTTC. Its protein product is CASSYGTSGTYEQYF.

This rearrangement joins TRBV30 to TRBJ1-1; no reliable D call. The CDR3 sequence is 11 residues long. CDR1 and CDR2 (germline): GTSNPN, SVGIG (reference sequence). The V and J ends lost 8 bases and 5 bases respectively, with 12 bases between them. The CDR3 loop reads CAIMKGTEAFF. The CDR3, as DNA: TGTGCCATCATGAAGGGAACTGAAGCTTTCTTT.

The gene calls are TRBV27 and TRBJ2-3, with D perhaps matching TRBD2 (5 bases). Germline assignment: CDR1 MNHEY and CDR2 SMNVEV (reference sequence). Trimming took off 0 bases at V and 1 base at J, with 11 bases between the two ends. This CDR3 contains 16 residues. The chain's CDR3 is CASSLSGERGTDTQYF. CDR3 nucleotides: TGTGCCAGCAGTTTATCCGGGGAAAGGGGCACAGATACGCAGTATTTT.